This T cell receptor beta chain was identified during a study of blood T cell repertoires in COVID-19. In the study overall: COVID-19 samples collected from the United States, Italy and Spain covered acute and convalescent phases. From T cells, B-cell-depleted T cells, or PBMCs came the material, which was cDNA or gDNA.

The authors' processing: Researchers report that nucleated cell counts were estimated from reference gene primer amplification. Produced via immunoSEQ multiplex PCR; TCRdb's table is partial and in-frame only. V and J calls and clone size follow that table, whereas D and trimming were derived from the DNA. The table includes approximately 260,000 clones, 65% to 85% detected once. Enrolled through a virtual design, the participants were between 18 and 89 years of age and came from 24 US areas. With 5 bases clipped from V and 7 bases from J, the junction kept 11 bases outside the gene matches. Germline V gene sequence: CDR1 SGHTA, CDR2 FQGNSA. The CDR3 sequence is 15 residues long.

Sequencing was done on a sample of PBMCs or T cells enriched from blood (not recorded which). This TCR derives from a man between 50 and 59 years old who had recovered from COVID-19. This chain joins TRBV7-2 and TRBJ2-7; the match to TRBD2 covers 10 bases. The CDR3 nucleotides read TGTGCCAGCAGCATGGCCCTAGCGGGAGCGGGTGAGCAGTACTTC. Translation gives CASSMALAGAGEQYF.